Listed here is a single T cell receptor (beta chain). Data came from immunoSEQ multiplex PCR; TCRdb stores just in-frame clones and leaves some out. The sample contains around 450,000 clones, 90% of which appear only once. The CDR3 is made up of 15 amino acids. The junction had 9 bases not matched to a gene; V was cut back by 6 bases and J by 4 bases. Germline V lookup: CDR1 MGHDK, CDR2 SYGVNS. The data stem from a study of blood T cell repertoires in COVID-19. In the study overall: COVID-19 samples, acute and convalescent, were from the United States, Italy and Spain.

The sequencing input was PBMCs or T cells enriched from blood (not recorded which). The TCR originated in a young man who had recovered from COVID-19. The V gene is TRBV25-1, the J gene TRBJ2-1, with 7 bases fitting TRBD2. The CDR3 region is CASRESGILYNEQFF. DNA of the CDR3: TGTGCCAGCAGAGAAAGCGGGATCCTATACAATGAGCAGTTCTTC. The whole variable domain, remainder taken from reference TRBV25-1 and TRBJ2-1, is EADIYQTPRYLVIGTGKKITLECSQTMGHDKMYWYQQDPGMELHLIHYSYGVNSTEKGDLSSESTVSRIRTEHFPLTLESARPSHTSQYLCASRESGILYNEQFFGPGTRLTVL.